The 2 T cell receptor beta chains below all came from one sample that was sequenced in a study of blood T cell repertoires in COVID-19. TCRdb's copy holds only in-frame clones and misses some; the assay was immunoSEQ multiplex PCR. The sample carries 50,000 to 60,000 clones, approximately 85% recorded once. Input material: peripheral blood. Receptors were obtained from a human donor in a cohort sampled during active COVID-19.

This clone was detected only a few times. The chain combines TRBV5-1 with TRBJ2-6; TRBD1 matches 8 bases. Germline V CDR1 and CDR2: SGHRS, YFSETQ. Trimming at V came to 4 bases and at J to 0 bases, leaving 9 bases not matched to a gene. CDR3 length equals 18 residues. The CDR3 DNA follows: TGCGCCAGCAGCCCGTCGTGGACAGGGAGCTCTGGGGCCAACGTCCTGACTTTC. Encoded protein: CASSPSWTGSSGANVLTF.

A few counts support this clone. The rearrangement joins TRBV4-3 to TRBJ2-7; the D gene is possibly TRBD2 (6 bases). Per germline, CDR1 LGHNA and CDR2 YSLEER. The V and J ends lost 9 bases and 5 bases respectively, with 17 bases between them. This CDR3 region has 13 residues. CDR3 in DNA: TGCGCCAGTTCTAGCAGGAGGAGGGACGAGCAGTACTTC. This translates into CASSSRRRDEQYF.